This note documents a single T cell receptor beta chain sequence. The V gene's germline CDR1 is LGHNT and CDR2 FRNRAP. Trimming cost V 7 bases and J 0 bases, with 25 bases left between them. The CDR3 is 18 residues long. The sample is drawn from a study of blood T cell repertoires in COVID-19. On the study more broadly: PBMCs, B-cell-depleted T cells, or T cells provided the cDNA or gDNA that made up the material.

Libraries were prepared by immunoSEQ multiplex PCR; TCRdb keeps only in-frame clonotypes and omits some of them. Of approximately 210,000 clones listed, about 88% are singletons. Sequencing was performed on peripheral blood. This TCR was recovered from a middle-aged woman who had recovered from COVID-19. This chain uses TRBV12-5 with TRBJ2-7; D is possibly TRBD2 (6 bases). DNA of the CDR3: TGTGCTAGTGCCATGGAGGGGTGGGACGCCCAGAACTCCTACGAGCAGTACTTC. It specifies CASAMEGWDAQNSYEQYF.